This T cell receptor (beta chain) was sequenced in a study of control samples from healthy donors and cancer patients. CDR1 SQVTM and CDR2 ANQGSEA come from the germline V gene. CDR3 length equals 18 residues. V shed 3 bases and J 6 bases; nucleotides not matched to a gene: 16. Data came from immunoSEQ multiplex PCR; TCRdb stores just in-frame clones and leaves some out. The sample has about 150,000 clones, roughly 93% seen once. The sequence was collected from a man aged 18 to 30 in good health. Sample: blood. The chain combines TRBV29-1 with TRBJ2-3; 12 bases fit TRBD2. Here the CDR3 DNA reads TGCAGCGTTGATGGCCTAGCGGGGGGGCCCGGAGCTGACGATACGCAGTATTTT. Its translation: CSVDGLAGGPGADDTQYF.